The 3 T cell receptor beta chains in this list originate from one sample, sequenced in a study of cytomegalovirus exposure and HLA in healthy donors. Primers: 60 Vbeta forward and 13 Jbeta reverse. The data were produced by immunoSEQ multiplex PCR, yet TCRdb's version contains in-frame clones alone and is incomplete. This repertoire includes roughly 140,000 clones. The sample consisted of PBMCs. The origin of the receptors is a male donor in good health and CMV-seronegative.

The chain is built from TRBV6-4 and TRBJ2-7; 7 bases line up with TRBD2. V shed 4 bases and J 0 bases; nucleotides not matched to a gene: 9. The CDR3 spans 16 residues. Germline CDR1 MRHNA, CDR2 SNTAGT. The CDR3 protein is CASSATPAGSSYEQYF. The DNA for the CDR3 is TGTGCCAGCAGTGCCACACCAGCGGGAAGCTCCTACGAGCAGTACTTC.

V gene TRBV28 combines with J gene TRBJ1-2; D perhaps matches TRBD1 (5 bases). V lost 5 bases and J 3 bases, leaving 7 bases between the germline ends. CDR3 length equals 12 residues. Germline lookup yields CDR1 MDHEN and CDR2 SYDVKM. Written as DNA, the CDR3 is TGTGCCAGCAGTCCCAGGGACTATGGCTACACCTTC. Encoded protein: CASSPRDYGYTF.

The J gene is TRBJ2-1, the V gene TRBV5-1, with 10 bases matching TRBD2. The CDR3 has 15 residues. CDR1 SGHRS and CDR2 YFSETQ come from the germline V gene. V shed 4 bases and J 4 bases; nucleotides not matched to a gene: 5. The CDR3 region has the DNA TGCGCCAGCAGCGTCACTAGCGGGGTTTACAATGAGCAGTTCTTC. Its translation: CASSVTSGVYNEQFF.